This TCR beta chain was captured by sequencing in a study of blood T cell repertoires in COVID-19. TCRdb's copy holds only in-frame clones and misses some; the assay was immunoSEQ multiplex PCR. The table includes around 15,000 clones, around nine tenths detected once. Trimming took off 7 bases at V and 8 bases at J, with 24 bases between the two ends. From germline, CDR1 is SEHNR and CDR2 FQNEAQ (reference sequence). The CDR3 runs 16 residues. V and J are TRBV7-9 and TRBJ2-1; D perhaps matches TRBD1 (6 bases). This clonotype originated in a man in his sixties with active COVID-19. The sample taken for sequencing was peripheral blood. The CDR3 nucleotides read TGTGCCAGCACCACCAGGGGTAAGGTGTTGGGAGATGAGCAGTTCTTC. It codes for CASTTRGKVLGDEQFF. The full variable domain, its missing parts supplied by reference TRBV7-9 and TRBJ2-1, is DTGVSQNPRHKITKRGQNVTFRCDPISEHNRLYWYRQTLGQGPEFLTYFQNEAQLEKSRLLSDRFSAERPKGSFSTLEIQRTEQGDSAMYLCASTTRGKVLGDEQFFGPGTRLTVL.